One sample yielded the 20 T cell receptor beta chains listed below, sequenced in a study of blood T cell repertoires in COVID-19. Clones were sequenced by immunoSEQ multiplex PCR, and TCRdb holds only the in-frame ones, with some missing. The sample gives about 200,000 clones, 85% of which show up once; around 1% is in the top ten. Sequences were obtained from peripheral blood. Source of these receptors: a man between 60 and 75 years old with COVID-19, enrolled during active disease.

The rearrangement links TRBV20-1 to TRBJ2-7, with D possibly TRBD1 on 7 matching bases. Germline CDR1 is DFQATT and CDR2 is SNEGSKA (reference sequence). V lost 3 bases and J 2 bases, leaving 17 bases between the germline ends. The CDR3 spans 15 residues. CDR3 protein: CSASRGGGGAYEQYF. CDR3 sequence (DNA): TGCAGTGCTAGTCGAGGGGGCGGAGGGGCCTACGAGCAGTACTTC.

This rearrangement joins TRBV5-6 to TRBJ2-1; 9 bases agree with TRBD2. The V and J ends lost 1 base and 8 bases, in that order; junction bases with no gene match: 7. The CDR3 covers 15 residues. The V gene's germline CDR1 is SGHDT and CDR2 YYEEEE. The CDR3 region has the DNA TGTGCCAGCAGCTTGTTACTAGCGGGCCTACATGAGCAGTTCTTC. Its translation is CASSLLLAGLHEQFF. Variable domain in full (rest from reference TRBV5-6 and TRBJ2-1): DAGVTQSPTHLIKTRGQQVTLRCSPKSGHDTVSWYQQALGQGPQFIFQYYEEEERQRGNFPDRFSGHQFPNYSSELNVNALLLGDSALYLCASSLLLAGLHEQFFGPGTRLTVL.

The CDR3 here is CASSVRTDHEKLFF. In nucleotides, the CDR3 is TGTGCCAGCAGCGTGAGGACAGACCATGAAAAACTGTTTTTT. The chain has TRBV7-9 and TRBJ1-4, with D perhaps matching TRBD1 (6 bases). CDR1 SEHNR and CDR2 FQNEAQ come from the germline V gene (reference sequence). This CDR3 has 14 residues. V was clipped by 5 bases and J by 6 bases, with 13 bases between them.

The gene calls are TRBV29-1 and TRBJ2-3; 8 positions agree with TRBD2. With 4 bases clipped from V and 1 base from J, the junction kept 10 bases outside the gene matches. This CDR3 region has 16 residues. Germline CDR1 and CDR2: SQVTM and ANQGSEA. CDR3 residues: CSVAGGDGVGTDTQYF. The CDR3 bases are TGCAGCGTTGCGGGGGGGGACGGGGTTGGCACAGATACGCAGTATTTT.

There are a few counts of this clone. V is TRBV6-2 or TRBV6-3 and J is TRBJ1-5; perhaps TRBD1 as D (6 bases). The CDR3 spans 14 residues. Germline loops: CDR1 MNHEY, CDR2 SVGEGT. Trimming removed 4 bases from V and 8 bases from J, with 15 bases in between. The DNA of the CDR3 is TGTGCCAGCAGTTCTCTAGGGGGTCGTGAGCCCCAGCATTTT. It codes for CASSSLGGREPQHF.

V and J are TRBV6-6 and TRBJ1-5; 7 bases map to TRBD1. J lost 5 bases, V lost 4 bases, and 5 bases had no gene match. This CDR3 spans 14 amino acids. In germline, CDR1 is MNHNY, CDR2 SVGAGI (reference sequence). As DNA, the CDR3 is TGTGCCAGCAGTTCCTACGACAGGGATCAGCCCCAGCATTTT. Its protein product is CASSSYDRDQPQHF.

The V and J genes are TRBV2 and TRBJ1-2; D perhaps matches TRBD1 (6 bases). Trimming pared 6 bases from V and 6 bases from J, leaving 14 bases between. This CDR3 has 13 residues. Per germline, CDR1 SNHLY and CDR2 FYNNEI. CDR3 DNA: TGTGCCAGCAGGAAAGGGGGGGGAGATGGCTACACCTTC. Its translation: CASRKGGGDGYTF.

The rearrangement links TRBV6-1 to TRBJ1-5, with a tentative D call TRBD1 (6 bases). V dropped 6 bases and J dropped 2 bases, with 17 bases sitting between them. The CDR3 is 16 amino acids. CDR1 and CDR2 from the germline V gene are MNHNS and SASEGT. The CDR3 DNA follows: TGTGCCAGCAGCGAAACGGGGGGCCGAGGCAATCAGCCCCAGCATTTT. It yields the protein CASSETGGRGNQPQHF.

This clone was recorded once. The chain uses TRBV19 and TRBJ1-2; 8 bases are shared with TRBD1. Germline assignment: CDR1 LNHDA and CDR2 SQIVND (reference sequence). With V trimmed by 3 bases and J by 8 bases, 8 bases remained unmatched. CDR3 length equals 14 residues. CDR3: CASSMGSGTGGYTF. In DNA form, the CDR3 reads TGTGCCAGTAGTATGGGATCGGGGACAGGAGGCTACACCTTC.

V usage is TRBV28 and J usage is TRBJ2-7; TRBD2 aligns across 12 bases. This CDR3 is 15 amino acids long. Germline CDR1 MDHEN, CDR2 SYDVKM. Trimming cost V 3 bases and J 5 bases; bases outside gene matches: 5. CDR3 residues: CASSFTSGRTHEQYF. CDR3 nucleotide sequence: TGTGCCAGCAGTTTTACTAGCGGGAGGACCCACGAGCAGTACTTC.

As DNA, the CDR3 is TGTGCCTGGAGTGCCCAGGGTGGGCCCCAGCATTTT. It is translated as CAWSAQGGPQHF. This rearrangement joins TRBV30 to TRBJ1-5; perhaps TRBD1 as D (5 bases). The V end lost 1 base, the J end lost 9 bases, and 10 bases lay between the germline ends. Germline loops: CDR1 GTSNPN, CDR2 SVGIG (reference sequence). The CDR3 extends over 12 amino acids.

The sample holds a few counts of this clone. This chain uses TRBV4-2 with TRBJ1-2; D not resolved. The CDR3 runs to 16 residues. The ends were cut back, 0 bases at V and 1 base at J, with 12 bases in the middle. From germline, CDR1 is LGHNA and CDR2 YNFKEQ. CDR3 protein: CASSQDSSGINYGYTF. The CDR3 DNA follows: TGTGCCAGCAGCCAAGATAGTTCAGGTATTAACTATGGCTACACCTTC.

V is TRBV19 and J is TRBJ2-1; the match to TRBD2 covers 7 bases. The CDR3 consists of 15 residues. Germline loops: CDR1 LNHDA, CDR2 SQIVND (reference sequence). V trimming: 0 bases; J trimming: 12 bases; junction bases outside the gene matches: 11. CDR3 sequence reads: CASSIDRRTRESQFF. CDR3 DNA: TGTGCCAGTAGTATAGATCGCCGGACTAGGGAATCGCAGTTCTTC. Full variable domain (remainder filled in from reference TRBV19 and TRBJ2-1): DGGITQSPKYLFRKEGQNVTLSCEQNLNHDAMYWYRQDPGQGLRLIYYSQIVNDFQKGDIAEGYSVSREKKESFPLTVTSAQKNPTAFYLCASSIDRRTRESQFFGPGTRLTVL.

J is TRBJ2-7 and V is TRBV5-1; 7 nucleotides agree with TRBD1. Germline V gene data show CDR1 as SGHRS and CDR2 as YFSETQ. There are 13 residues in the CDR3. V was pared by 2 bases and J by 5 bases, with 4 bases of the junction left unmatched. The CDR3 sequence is CASSLEGANEQYF. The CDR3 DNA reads TGCGCCAGCAGCTTAGAGGGGGCAAACGAGCAGTACTTC.

CDR3 amino acids: CASSDGTLGNTIYF. The CDR3 nucleotides are TGTGCCAGCAGCGATGGGACACTCGGAAACACCATATATTTT. The chain combines TRBV9 with TRBJ1-3, with D tentatively TRBD1 (6 bases). Trimming removed 3 bases from V and 4 bases from J, with 11 bases in between. Germline V gene sequence: CDR1 SGDLS, CDR2 YYNGEE. This CDR3 is built from 14 residues.

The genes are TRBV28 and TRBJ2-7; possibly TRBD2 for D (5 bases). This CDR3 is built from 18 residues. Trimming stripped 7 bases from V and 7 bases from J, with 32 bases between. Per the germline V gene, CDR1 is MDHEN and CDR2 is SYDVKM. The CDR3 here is CASKIGSSGRTHLGEQYF. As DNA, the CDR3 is TGTGCCAGCAAAATCGGGTCCAGCGGCAGGACCCACCTGGGGGAGCAGTACTTC.

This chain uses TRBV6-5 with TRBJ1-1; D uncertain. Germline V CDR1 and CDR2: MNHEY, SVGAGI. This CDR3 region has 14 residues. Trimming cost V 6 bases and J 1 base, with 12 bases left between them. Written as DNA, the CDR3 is TGTGCCAGCAGGCCCCCCGGCGGGAACACTGAAGCTTTCTTT. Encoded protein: CASRPPGGNTEAFF.

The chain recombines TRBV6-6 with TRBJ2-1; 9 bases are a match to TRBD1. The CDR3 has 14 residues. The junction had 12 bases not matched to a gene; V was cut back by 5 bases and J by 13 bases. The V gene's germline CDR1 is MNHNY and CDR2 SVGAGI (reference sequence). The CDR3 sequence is CASSNRGTGFDQFF. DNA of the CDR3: TGTGCCAGCAGTAATCGGGGGACAGGGTTTGACCAGTTCTTC.

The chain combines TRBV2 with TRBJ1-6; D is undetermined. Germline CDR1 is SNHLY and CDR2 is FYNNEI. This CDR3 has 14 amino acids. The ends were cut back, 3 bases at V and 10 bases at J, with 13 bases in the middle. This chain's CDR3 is CASSEEREASPLHF. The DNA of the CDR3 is TGTGCCAGCAGTGAGGAGCGGGAAGCGTCACCCCTCCACTTT.

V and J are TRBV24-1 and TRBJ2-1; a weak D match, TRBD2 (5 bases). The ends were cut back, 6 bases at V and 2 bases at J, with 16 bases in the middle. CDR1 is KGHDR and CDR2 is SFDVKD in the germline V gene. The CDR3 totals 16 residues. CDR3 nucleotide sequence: TGTGCCACCAGTTCTGGGTTGAGAGGGACCTACAATGAGCAGTTCTTC. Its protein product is CATSSGLRGTYNEQFF.